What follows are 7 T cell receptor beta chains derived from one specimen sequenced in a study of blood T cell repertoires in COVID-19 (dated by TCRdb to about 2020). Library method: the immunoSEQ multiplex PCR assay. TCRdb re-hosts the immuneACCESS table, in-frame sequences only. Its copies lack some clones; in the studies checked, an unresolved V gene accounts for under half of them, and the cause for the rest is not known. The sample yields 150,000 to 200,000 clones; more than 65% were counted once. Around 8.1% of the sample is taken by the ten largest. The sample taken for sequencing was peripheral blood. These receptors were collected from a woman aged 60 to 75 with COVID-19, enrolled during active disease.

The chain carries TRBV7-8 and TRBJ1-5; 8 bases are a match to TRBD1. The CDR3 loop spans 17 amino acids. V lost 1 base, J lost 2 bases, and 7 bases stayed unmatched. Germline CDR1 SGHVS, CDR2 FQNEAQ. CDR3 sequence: CASSLGQGAQGNQPQHF. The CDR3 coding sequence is TGTGCCAGCAGCTTAGGGCAGGGGGCGCAGGGCAATCAGCCCCAGCATTTT. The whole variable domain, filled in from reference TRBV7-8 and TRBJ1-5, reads GAGVSQSPRYKVAKRGQDVALRCDPISGHVSLFWYQQALGQGPEFLTYFQNEAQLDKSGLPSDRFFAERPEGSVSTLKIQRTQQEDSAVYLCASSLGQGAQGNQPQHFGDGTRLSIL.

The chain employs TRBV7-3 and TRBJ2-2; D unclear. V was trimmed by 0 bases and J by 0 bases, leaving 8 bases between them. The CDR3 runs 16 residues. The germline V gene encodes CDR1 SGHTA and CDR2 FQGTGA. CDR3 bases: TGTGCCAGCAGCTTAACGTTTTCCGCGAACACCGGGGAGCTGTTTTTT. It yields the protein CASSLTFSANTGELFF.

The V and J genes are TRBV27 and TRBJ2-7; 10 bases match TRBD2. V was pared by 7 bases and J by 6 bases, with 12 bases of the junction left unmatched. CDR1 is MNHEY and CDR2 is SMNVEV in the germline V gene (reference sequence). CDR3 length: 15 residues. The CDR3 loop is CASKILAGGLGEQYF. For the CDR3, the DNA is TGTGCCAGCAAAATATTAGCGGGAGGTCTGGGCGAGCAGTACTTC.

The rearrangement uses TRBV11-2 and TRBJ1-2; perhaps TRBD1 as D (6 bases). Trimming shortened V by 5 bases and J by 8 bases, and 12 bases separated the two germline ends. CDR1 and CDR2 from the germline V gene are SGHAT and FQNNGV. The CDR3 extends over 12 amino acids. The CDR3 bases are TGTGCCAGCAGCAAGCCGGGACAAGGCTACACCTTC. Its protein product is CASSKPGQGYTF.

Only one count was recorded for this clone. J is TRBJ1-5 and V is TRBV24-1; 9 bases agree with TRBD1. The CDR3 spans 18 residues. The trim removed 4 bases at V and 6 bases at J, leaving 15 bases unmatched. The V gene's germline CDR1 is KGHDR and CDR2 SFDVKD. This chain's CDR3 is CATSEATGGAEWSQPQHF. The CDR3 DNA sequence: TGTGCCACCAGTGAAGCTACAGGGGGCGCAGAATGGTCTCAGCCCCAGCATTTT.

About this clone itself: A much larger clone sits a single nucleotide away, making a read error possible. The CDR3 protein is CASSTSGGANEQFF. CDR3 coding DNA: TGTGCCAGCAGTACTAGCGGGGGGGCCAATGAGCAGTTCTTC. The V and J genes are TRBV5-4 and TRBJ2-1, with 13 bases matching TRBD2. V dropped 5 bases and J dropped 6; count of bases not matched to a gene: 2. Looked up from germline, CDR1 is SGHNT and CDR2 is YYREEE (reference sequence). The CDR3 is 14 amino acids.

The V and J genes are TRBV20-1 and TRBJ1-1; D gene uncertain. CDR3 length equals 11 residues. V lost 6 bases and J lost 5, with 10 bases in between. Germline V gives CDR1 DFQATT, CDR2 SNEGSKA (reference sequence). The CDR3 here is CSATTSTEAFF. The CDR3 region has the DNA TGCAGTGCGACGACTAGTACTGAAGCTTTCTTT.